These 28 T cell receptor beta chains share one sample of origin, sequenced in a study of T cells in Graves' hyperthyroidism and ophthalmopathy. The CDR3 regions of TCR beta were amplified from RNA transcripts. The HTBI primer set served for first-round RT-PCR of the TCR CDR3. Each CDR3 protein is one row after TCRdb ran MiXCR on the multiplex PCR reads. The top ten hold about 21% of the sample, which has 360,000 or so distinct CDR3 sequences, 13% to 15% seen once. Sequencing was done on a sample of blood. Receptors were obtained from an older woman with Graves' ophthalmopathy.

This clonotype has ten or more counts. The chain links TRBV7-2 to TRBJ2-7; 10 bases align to TRBD1. Trimming took 1 base from V and 5 from J; bases not matched to a gene: 14. This CDR3 comprises 18 residues. Germline V CDR1 and CDR2: SGHTA, FQGNSA. The CDR3 DNA reads TGTGCCAGCAGCTTAGGCCGCCCGGGACAGGGGTCCTACAACGAGCAGTACTTC. Translated, it gives CASSLGRPGQGSYNEQYF.

The table lists this clonotype with a few counts. The V gene is TRBV7-3, the J gene TRBJ2-5; no definite D call. V was clipped by 1 base and J by 7 bases, with 7 bases between them. CDR1 is SGHTA, CDR2 FQGTGA, per germline. The CDR3 is 12 residues long. This CDR3 reads CASSLMTGTQYF. Here the CDR3 DNA reads TGTGCCAGCAGCTTAATGACGGGGACCCAGTACTTC.

The chain is built from TRBV27 and TRBJ1-2; D uncertain. The germline V gene has CDR1 MNHEY and CDR2 SMNVEV (reference sequence). V was pared by 2 bases and J by 0 bases, with 7 bases between. CDR3 length: 14 amino acids. CDR3 sequence (DNA): TGTGCCAGCAGTTTAAAAATGGCTAACTATGGCTACACCTTC. It translates to CASSLKMANYGYTF.

This clonotype has a count of ten or more. This chain uses TRBV7-9 with TRBJ1-5; no firm D call. Trimming shortened V by 7 bases and J by 1 base, and 8 bases separated the two germline ends. The CDR3 loop spans 13 amino acids. Looked up from germline, CDR1 is SEHNR and CDR2 is FQNEAQ (reference sequence). Written as DNA, the CDR3 is TGTGCCAGCACGGGAGGGAGCAATCAGCCCCAGCATTTT. Translated, it gives CASTGGSNQPQHF.

This clonotype was observed a handful of times. The chain carries TRBV3-1 and TRBJ1-5; D remains ambiguous. Germline V lookup: CDR1 LGHDT, CDR2 YNNKEL (reference sequence). Trimming cost V 0 bases and J 4 bases, with 7 bases left between them. The CDR3 contains 14 residues. CDR3 protein: CASSQEGWNQPQHF. DNA for the CDR3: TGTGCCAGCAGCCAAGAGGGGTGGAATCAGCCCCAGCATTTT.

Regarding this clonotype: The junction differs from germline at one of its ends, possibly a read error. J is TRBJ2-1 and V is TRBV6-1, with a possible D match to TRBD2 (6 bases). This CDR3 is built from 15 residues. Germline assignment: CDR1 MNHNS and CDR2 SASEGT. This CDR3 reads CASSTEGLSHNEQFF. The DNA of the CDR3 is TGTGCCAGCAGTACGGAGGGCCTCTCCCACAATGAGCAGTTCTTC.

There are many counts of this clonotype. This chain joins TRBV18 and TRBJ1-1; TRBD1 matches 7 bases. Per the germline V gene, CDR1 is KGHSH and CDR2 is LQKENI. CDR3 size: 11 residues. V was pared by 6 bases and J by 12 bases, with 7 bases of the junction left unmatched. The chain's CDR3 is CASSLGQAPFF. The CDR3 nucleotides are TGTGCCAGCTCCCTAGGACAGGCTCCTTTCTTT.

This clonotype was picked up many times. The V gene is TRBV7-8, the J gene TRBJ2-3; TRBD2 might be the D (6 bases). The CDR3 has 16 residues. V lost 6 bases and J 2 bases, leaving 18 bases between the germline ends. CDR1 and CDR2 from the germline V gene are SGHVS and FQNEAQ. The CDR3 here is CASRRQPGLDTDTQYF. CDR3 nucleotides: TGTGCCAGCAGGCGACAACCGGGACTCGACACAGATACGCAGTATTTT.

The chain recombines TRBV3-1 with TRBJ2-2, with 11 bases that match TRBD1. V shed 5 bases and J 7 bases; nucleotides not matched to a gene: 12. Germline V lookup: CDR1 LGHDT, CDR2 YNNKEL (reference sequence). The CDR3 length is 17 residues. CDR3 DNA sequence: TGTGCCAGCAGCAACCGAGGACAGGGGGCGCAGGACGGGGAGCTGTTTTTT. Translation gives CASSNRGQGAQDGELFF.

The sample holds a few counts of this clonotype. The rearrangement links TRBV7-9 to TRBJ2-7; no definite D call. Germline-derived CDR1 and CDR2 are SEHNR and FQNEAQ (reference sequence). V shed 5 bases and J shed 7 bases, with 21 bases lying between them. The CDR3 sequence is 15 residues long. The CDR3 DNA sequence: TGTGCCAGCAGCGCCCGATTGGGGTCGGCTAATGAGCAGTACTTC. This codes for CASSARLGSANEQYF.

At least ten counts were recorded for this clonotype. This rearrangement joins TRBV6-1 to TRBJ2-7; the match to TRBD2 covers 8 bases. Germline-derived CDR1 and CDR2 are MNHNS and SASEGT. The ends lost 6 bases at V and 1 base at J; junction bases unmatched: 8. This CDR3 has 15 residues. In DNA form, the CDR3 reads TGTGCCAGCAGGCCGGTCGGGGGGGGTTCCTACGAGCAGTACTTC. Encoded protein: CASRPVGGGSYEQYF.

This clonotype was seen only a few times. The chain links TRBV28 to TRBJ2-3; 9 bases are a match to TRBD2. J lost 3 bases, V lost 5 bases, and 12 bases had no gene match. CDR1 MDHEN and CDR2 SYDVKM come from the germline V gene. This CDR3 has 17 residues. Written as DNA, the CDR3 is TGTGCCAGCAGTGGTTATAGCGGGAGTGCGTTGACAGATACGCAGTATTTT. This encodes CASSGYSGSALTDTQYF.

In its sample, this clonotype was seen many times. The chain combines TRBV6-1 with TRBJ1-1; D possibly corresponds to TRBD1 (6 bases). V gave up 3 bases and J gave up 5 bases, with 13 bases separating them. The CDR3 totals 14 residues. Germline CDR1 is MNHNS and CDR2 is SASEGT. The CDR3 nucleotides are TGTGCCAGCAGTGAGCGTGGGGGGCCGACTGAAGCTTTCTTT. Residues: CASSERGGPTEAFF.

This clonotype was picked up many times. The gene calls are TRBV5-1 and TRBJ1-1, with D perhaps matching TRBD1 (5 bases). The CDR3 is 13 amino acids. Germline V gene lookup returns CDR1 SGHRS and CDR2 YFSETQ. The V end lost 1 base, the J end lost 5 bases, and 9 bases lay between the germline ends. DNA for the CDR3: TGCGCCAGCAGCTTGACAGAGGGGACTGAAGCTTTCTTT. Its translation: CASSLTEGTEAFF.

The sample holds many counts of this clonotype. V gene TRBV3-1 combines with J gene TRBJ2-1; possible D gene TRBD1, 5 bases. Trimming cost V 4 bases and J 2 bases, with 12 bases left between them. Germline V gene lookup returns CDR1 LGHDT and CDR2 YNNKEL (reference sequence). This CDR3 has 15 residues. This chain's CDR3 is CASSPQGGPYNEQFF. The CDR3, as DNA: TGTGCCAGCAGCCCCCAGGGTGGACCCTACAATGAGCAGTTCTTC.

The chain combines TRBV7-3 with TRBJ2-7; D is unresolved. CDR1 is SGHTA, CDR2 FQGTGA, per germline. CDR3 length equals 15 residues. Trimming took 0 bases from V and 4 from J, leaving 13 bases between them. The CDR3 sequence: CASSLTPSPGYEQYF. CDR3 coding DNA: TGTGCCAGCAGCTTAACTCCGTCGCCCGGGTACGAGCAGTACTTC.

This clonotype was observed a single time. The genes are TRBV2 and TRBJ1-1; unclear D gene. V was trimmed by 8 bases and J by 4 bases, leaving 14 bases between them. Germline values: CDR1 SNHLY, CDR2 FYNNEI. CDR3 size: 13 residues. The DNA for the CDR3 is TGTGCCAGCGGGGAAGGGATCGGCACTGAAGCTTTCTTT. It translates to CASGEGIGTEAFF.

In its sample, this clonotype was seen many times. V and J are TRBV3-1 and TRBJ2-2; 7 bases are shared with TRBD2. The CDR3 has 15 residues. Trimming at V came to 1 base and at J to 6 bases, leaving 5 bases not matched to a gene. The V gene's germline CDR1 is LGHDT and CDR2 YNNKEL (reference sequence). CDR3 in amino acids: CASSQGAGSAGELFF. CDR3 in DNA: TGTGCCAGCAGCCAAGGAGCGGGGAGTGCCGGGGAGCTGTTTTTT.

This clonotype occurred many times. The chain carries TRBV20-1 and TRBJ2-1; D is unresolved. The CDR3 length is 15 residues. Per germline, CDR1 DFQATT and CDR2 SNEGSKA (reference sequence). Trimming removed 1 base at V and 3 bases at J, with 13 bases between. The CDR3 DNA sequence: TGCAGTGCTAGAGTGGCGGTAGGGATCTACAATGAGCAGTTCTTC. Translated, it gives CSARVAVGIYNEQFF.

This clonotype has a handful of counts. This may be a read error: a much more frequent sequence differs by one nucleotide. This chain joins TRBV5-1 and TRBJ2-3; TRBD1 matches 7 bases. The V and J ends lost 5 bases and 0 bases, in that order; junction bases with no gene match: 3. The germline gives CDR1 SGHRS, CDR2 YFSETQ. The CDR3 loop spans 14 amino acids. The CDR3 sequence is CASRRDSSTDTQYF. Written as DNA, the CDR3 is TGCGCCAGCAGGAGGGACAGCAGCACAGATACGCAGTATTTT.

In this sample, this clonotype turned up many times. V is TRBV6-2 or TRBV6-3 and J is TRBJ2-1, with 7 positions matching TRBD2. The CDR3 contains 15 residues. From germline, CDR1 is MNHEY and CDR2 SVGEGT. Trimming took 2 bases from V and 5 from J; bases not matched to a gene: 6. The CDR3 sequence is CASSYGSGDHNEQFF. CDR3 nucleotides: TGTGCCAGCAGTTACGGGAGCGGGGACCACAATGAGCAGTTCTTC.

This clonotype has a handful of counts. The genes are TRBV27 and TRBJ1-4; D unclear. Trimming stripped 0 bases from V and 11 bases from J, with 10 bases between. The CDR3 runs 13 residues. Germline CDR1 is MNHEY and CDR2 is SMNVEV (reference sequence). CDR3 sequence: CASSLSRAGKLFF. The CDR3 DNA sequence: TGTGCCAGCAGTTTATCGAGGGCTGGGAAACTGTTTTTT. Full variable domain (rest looked up from reference TRBV27 and TRBJ1-4): EAQVTQNPRYLITVTGKKLTVTCSQNMNHEYMSWYRQDPGLGLRQIYYSMNVEVTDKGDVPEGYKVSRKEKRNFPLILESPSPNQTSLYFCASSLSRAGKLFFGSGTQLSVL.

This clonotype was found many times. The chain couples TRBV5-1 to TRBJ2-3; D unclear. This CDR3 is 15 amino acids long. With 1 base removed from V and 0 bases from J, the gap between germline ends came to 9 bases. Germline assignment: CDR1 SGHRS and CDR2 YFSETQ. As DNA, the CDR3 is TGCGCCAGCAGCTTGTCGTACACTAGCACAGATACGCAGTATTTT. This encodes CASSLSYTSTDTQYF.

The chain uses TRBV20-1 and TRBJ1-6; D is possibly TRBD1 (5 bases). The CDR3 runs 15 residues. The germline V and J ends were trimmed by 2 bases and 6 bases, with 14 bases remaining between them. CDR1 DFQATT and CDR2 SNEGSKA come from the germline V gene (reference sequence). The chain's CDR3 is CSARPFGTGNSPLHF. DNA of the CDR3: TGCAGTGCTAGACCCTTCGGGACTGGTAATTCACCCCTCCACTTT.

The V and J genes are TRBV7-3 and TRBJ2-1; no clear D gene. The germline gives CDR1 SGHTA, CDR2 FQGTGA. The CDR3 length is 14 residues. V was clipped by 5 bases and J by 5 bases, with 13 bases between them. The DNA for the CDR3 is TGTGCCAGCAGCCCCATTTCTGGAGACAATGAGCAGTTCTTC. It specifies CASSPISGDNEQFF.

The V call is TRBV27, the J call TRBJ2-2; D possibly corresponds to TRBD1 (6 bases). The CDR3 is 14 amino acids. Germline CDR1 MNHEY, CDR2 SMNVEV (reference sequence). Deletions cut 6 bases from V and 1 base from J, with 9 bases between. CDR3 sequence: CASRRTENTGELFF. As DNA, the CDR3 is TGTGCCAGCAGACGGACAGAGAACACCGGGGAGCTGTTTTTT.

The sample holds many counts of this clonotype. This chain uses TRBV6-1 with TRBJ1-1; D is unclear. From germline, CDR1 is MNHNS and CDR2 SASEGT. The V end lost 7 bases, the J end lost 1 base, and 13 bases lay between the germline ends. CDR3 size: 14 residues. DNA for the CDR3: TGTGCCAGCACTCCCCTGGCCGCGAACACTGAAGCTTTCTTT. Amino acids: CASTPLAANTEAFF.

This clonotype was seen ten or more times. This chain joins TRBV20-1 and TRBJ2-5; 8 bases agree with TRBD1. The V gene's germline CDR1 is DFQATT and CDR2 SNEGSKA (reference sequence). Losses at the gene ends were 5 bases for V and 5 bases for J; bases not matched to a gene: 10. The CDR3 has 14 amino acids. CDR3 region: CSAHPPTGAETQYF. Written as DNA, the CDR3 is TGCAGTGCTCACCCCCCGACAGGGGCCGAGACCCAGTACTTC.